One and the same sample provided the 32 T cell receptor beta chains below, sequenced in a study of T cells in Graves' hyperthyroidism and ophthalmopathy. Amplified TCR beta CDR3 regions derived from RNA transcripts. Using the HTBI primer set, a first-round RT-PCR was run on the TCR CDR3. A single record per CDR3 protein comes from TCRdb applying MiXCR to the multiplex PCR reads. The sample records nearly 250,000 distinct CDR3 sequences, 16% being singletons. The sequenced sample consisted of blood. All receptors derive from a young woman with Graves' ophthalmopathy.

V usage is TRBV3-1 and J usage is TRBJ2-3, with 8 bases lining up with TRBD2. J was trimmed by 6 bases and V by 0 bases; bases with no gene match: 8. The CDR3 consists of 16 residues. Germline lookup yields CDR1 LGHDT and CDR2 YNNKEL (reference sequence). The CDR3, as DNA: TGTGCCAGCAGCCAAGAGCCGGGGGGGCGGGCGGATACGCAGTATTTT. It encodes CASSQEPGGRADTQYF.

This clonotype was detected ten times or more. The chain couples TRBV19 to TRBJ1-1, with D uncertain. Germline assignment: CDR1 LNHDA and CDR2 SQIVND (reference sequence). The CDR3 consists of 13 residues. Trimming cost V 7 bases and J 0 bases, with 9 bases left between them. This CDR3 reads CASTGPLNTEAFF. CDR3 coding DNA: TGTGCCAGTACCGGGCCGCTGAACACTGAAGCTTTCTTT.

This clonotype was picked up many times. The chain has TRBV7-3 and TRBJ2-3, with 10 bases matching TRBD2. Germline lookup yields CDR1 SGHTA and CDR2 FQGTGA. The CDR3 runs to 18 residues. The ends lost 5 bases at V and 8 bases at J; junction bases unmatched: 19. CDR3 protein: CASSPAGLAKKSSGTQYF. The CDR3 DNA reads as TGTGCCAGCAGCCCTGCGGGACTAGCGAAAAAGTCAAGCGGTACGCAGTATTTT.

With respect to this clonotype: A much larger clone differs from this one at a single base, so this may be a read error. This rearrangement joins TRBV29-1 to TRBJ2-1; 12 bases match TRBD2. The V and J ends lost 6 bases and 5 bases, in that order; junction bases with no gene match: 11. Germline CDR1 SQVTM, CDR2 ANQGSEA. This CDR3 contains 16 residues. The CDR3 spells CSVSYPGTSGHNEQFF. CDR3 bases: TGCAGCGTCTCCTACCCCGGGACTAGCGGGCACAATGAGCAGTTCTTC.

This clonotype was counted ten times or more. V and J are TRBV20-1 and TRBJ2-7; the D gene is possibly TRBD2 (5 bases). Germline lookup yields CDR1 DFQATT and CDR2 SNEGSKA (reference sequence). The V end lost 1 base, the J end lost 3 bases, and 10 bases lay between the germline ends. The CDR3 is made up of 13 amino acids. The CDR3 nucleotides are TGCAGTGCTAGAGGGGCGGCGGGCTACGAGCAGTACTTC. Its protein product is CSARGAAGYEQYF.

Concerning this clonotype: A much larger clone lies one base from this, so it may be a read error. V is TRBV19 and J is TRBJ2-7; TRBD2 matches at 9 bases. J gave up 0 bases and V 5 bases, and 14 bases lay outside the gene matches. This CDR3 contains 18 residues. Germline loops: CDR1 LNHDA, CDR2 SQIVND (reference sequence). The CDR3 bases are TGTGCCAGTAGTCCTCGACGACCAGCGGGGGGCCTCTCCTACGAGCAGTACTTC. It specifies CASSPRRPAGGLSYEQYF.

This clonotype occurred a few times. This chain connects TRBV4-1 to TRBJ2-2, with 11 bases aligning to TRBD1. V shed 5 bases, J shed 6 bases, and the junction held 5 bases outside the gene matches. This CDR3 contains 15 residues. Germline V gene lookup returns CDR1 MGHRA and CDR2 YSYEKL. This CDR3 reads CASSVGQGAAGELFF. In DNA, the CDR3 is TGCGCCAGCAGCGTTGGACAGGGGGCGGCCGGGGAGCTGTTTTTT.

This clonotype has ten or more counts. The V call is TRBV7-2, the J call TRBJ2-7; D gene unclear. This CDR3 contains 13 residues. Germline lookup yields CDR1 SGHTA and CDR2 FQGNSA. V gave up 2 bases and J gave up 4 bases, with 9 bases separating them. CDR3 amino acids: CASSLRREYEQYF. The CDR3 bases are TGTGCCAGCAGCTTACGGCGAGAATACGAGCAGTACTTC.

This chain joins TRBV5-8 and TRBJ2-2; tentative D call: TRBD2 (5 bases). V lost 0 bases, J lost 0 bases, and 9 bases lay in between. Germline CDR1 is SGHTS and CDR2 is YDEGEE. The CDR3 covers 16 residues. The CDR3 bases are TGTGCCAGCAGCTTGGGTAGCGCCTCGAACACCGGGGAGCTGTTTTTT. This gives the protein CASSLGSASNTGELFF.

This clonotype was picked up many times. The chain uses TRBV3-1 and TRBJ2-6; weak D call: TRBD1 (5 bases). Germline CDR1 and CDR2: LGHDT and YNNKEL (reference sequence). The V gene lost 0 bases and the J gene lost 4 bases, with 7 bases spanning the gap. The CDR3 extends over 15 amino acids. The CDR3 here is CASSQDRAGANVLTF. CDR3 sequence (DNA): TGTGCCAGCAGCCAAGACAGGGCCGGGGCCAACGTCCTGACTTTC.

The sample holds many counts of this clonotype. This chain connects TRBV6-5 to TRBJ2-3, with TRBD2 as a possible D gene (6 bases). The length of the CDR3 is 15 residues. Germline lookup yields CDR1 MNHEY and CDR2 SVGAGI. V shed 2 bases and J shed 1 base, with 10 bases lying between them. CDR3 protein: CASSYRGDRTDTQYF. The CDR3 coding sequence is TGTGCCAGCAGTTACCGCGGGGATCGCACAGATACGCAGTATTTT.

A word on this clonotype: This sequence may be a read error, since a much larger clone differs from it by one base. This chain links TRBV19 with TRBJ2-1; the match to TRBD2 covers 12 bases. Per the germline V gene, CDR1 is LNHDA and CDR2 is SQIVND (reference sequence). The CDR3 is made up of 16 amino acids. The chain's CDR3 is CSSSVSSGRAYNEQFF. Written as DNA, the CDR3 is TGTTCCAGTAGTGTCTCTAGCGGGAGGGCCTACAATGAGCAGTTCTTC.

This clonotype was seen at least ten times. This chain links TRBV28 with TRBJ2-7; TRBD2 aligns across 12 bases. The CDR3 runs 15 residues. The V gene's germline CDR1 is MDHEN and CDR2 SYDVKM. Germline trimming cut 4 bases from V and 6 bases from J; bases unmatched to any gene: 7. CDR3 nucleotides: TGTGCCAGCAGTTCCCGACTAGCGGGAGTCGCCGAGCAGTACTTC. Its protein is CASSSRLAGVAEQYF. Complete variable domain (other parts from reference TRBV28 and TRBJ2-7): DVKVTQSSRYLVKRTGEKVFLECVQDMDHENMFWYRQDPGLGLRLIYFSYDVKMKEKGDIPEGYSVSREKKERFSLILESASTNQTSMYLCASSSRLAGVAEQYFGPGTRLTVT.

This clonotype was seen repeatedly, ten times or more. The V gene is TRBV28, the J gene TRBJ1-2; TRBD1 aligns across 7 bases. Germline trimming cut 4 bases from V and 1 base from J; bases unmatched to any gene: 6. This CDR3 contains 15 residues. CDR1 and CDR2 from the germline V gene are MDHEN and SYDVKM. In DNA form, the CDR3 reads TGTGCCAGCAGTTCGAACAGGGGCCATAACTATGGCTACACCTTC. Translated: CASSSNRGHNYGYTF.

This clonotype has a count of ten or more. This sequence joins TRBV27 and TRBJ2-1; 7 bases map to TRBD1. Germline V lookup: CDR1 MNHEY, CDR2 SMNVEV (reference sequence). The CDR3 has 16 residues. Unmatched junction bases numbered 8, after V lost 6 bases and J lost 0 bases. In DNA form, the CDR3 reads TGTGCCAGCAGATGGGACAGACTCACCTCCTACAATGAGCAGTTCTTC. Its protein product is CASRWDRLTSYNEQFF.

The genes are TRBV11-3 and TRBJ2-1, with TRBD2 matching 11 bases. V lost 8 bases, J lost 8 bases, and 11 bases stayed unmatched. The germline V gene has CDR1 SGHNT and CDR2 YENEEA. This CDR3 region has 15 residues. CDR3 amino acids: CASAPGTSGLDEQFF. Here the CDR3 DNA reads TGTGCCAGCGCCCCCGGGACTAGCGGTTTGGATGAGCAGTTCTTC.

Many counts were recorded for this clonotype. The CDR3 coding sequence is TGTGCCAGCAGTTACTCGGGTTACAATGAGCAGTTCTTC. It translates to CASSYSGYNEQFF. V is TRBV6-5 and J is TRBJ2-1; D gene unclear. The CDR3 has 13 amino acids. V lost 0 bases, J lost 4 bases, and 4 bases lay in between. The germline gives CDR1 MNHEY, CDR2 SVGAGI.

This clonotype was observed many times. The chain joins TRBV9 to TRBJ2-3; TRBD2 agrees at 7 bases. Trimming took 0 bases from V and 2 from J; bases not matched to a gene: 9. The CDR3 length is 17 residues. Germline V gene lookup returns CDR1 SGDLS and CDR2 YYNGEE. CDR3 sequence: CASSVGRTGGLTDTQYF. Written as DNA, the CDR3 is TGTGCCAGCAGCGTAGGACGGACGGGAGGCCTCACAGATACGCAGTATTTT.

This clonotype occurred many times. The J gene is TRBJ2-3, the V gene TRBV7-9, with D possibly TRBD2 on 6 matching bases. CDR3 length equals 16 residues. V was shortened by 5 bases and J by 0 bases, with 15 bases between the two germline ends. Germline-derived CDR1 and CDR2 are SEHNR and FQNEAQ (reference sequence). The CDR3 DNA is TGTGCCAGCAGCCCCAAGGGGCGGGGAAGCACAGATACGCAGTATTTT. Amino acids: CASSPKGRGSTDTQYF.

This clonotype was seen many times. The chain recombines TRBV27 with TRBJ2-7; 9 bases map to TRBD1. Germline lookup yields CDR1 MNHEY and CDR2 SMNVEV (reference sequence). The V and J ends lost 2 bases and 4 bases, in that order; junction bases with no gene match: 6. The CDR3 runs 15 residues. The DNA for the CDR3 is TGTGCCAGCAGTTTAGGCACAGGGGGCTTTTACGAGCAGTACTTC. It translates to CASSLGTGGFYEQYF.

This clonotype came up once. This may stem from a read error, because a much larger clone lies one nucleotide away. The chain joins TRBV5-1 to TRBJ2-7; the match to TRBD2 covers 9 bases. This CDR3 comprises 16 residues. Germline V gene lookup returns CDR1 SGHRS and CDR2 YFSETQ. Losses at the gene ends were 4 bases for V and 3 bases for J; bases not matched to a gene: 11. CDR3 DNA sequence: TGCGCCAGCAGCCAAGGACTAGCGACGAGCTACTACGAGCAGTACTTC. Translating gives CASSQGLATSYYEQYF.

This clonotype was found many times. The V and J genes are TRBV9 and TRBJ1-2; TRBD1 aligns across 7 bases. This CDR3 comprises 15 residues. The trim removed 4 bases at V and 4 bases at J, leaving 10 bases unmatched. Per the germline V gene, CDR1 is SGDLS and CDR2 is YYNGEE. CDR3 DNA sequence: TGTGCCAGCAGCACCCCCGGGACAGAGTTCTATGGCTACACCTTC. It encodes CASSTPGTEFYGYTF.

The rearrangement uses TRBV6-2 or TRBV6-3 and TRBJ2-7; 8 positions agree with TRBD1. CDR3 size: 14 residues. V dropped 5 bases and J dropped 3; count of bases not matched to a gene: 6. In germline, CDR1 is MNHEY, CDR2 SVGEGT. The CDR3 nucleotides are TGTGCCAGCAGTCCAGGACAGGGAAACTACGAGCAGTACTTC. Translated: CASSPGQGNYEQYF.

This clonotype was seen repeatedly, ten times or more. The rearrangement links TRBV7-9 to TRBJ2-5; a weak D match, TRBD1 (7 bases). Germline V gene data show CDR1 as SEHNR and CDR2 as FQNEAQ (reference sequence). V was pared by 5 bases and J by 5 bases, with 18 bases between. The CDR3 extends over 15 amino acids. In nucleotides, the CDR3 is TGTGCCAGCAGCCAAATCTCAGGGGGAGGCGAGACCCAGTACTTC. Protein: CASSQISGGGETQYF.

This clonotype was seen a few times. V gene TRBV19 combines with J gene TRBJ1-6; D not resolved. CDR1 and CDR2 from the germline V gene are LNHDA and SQIVND (reference sequence). The CDR3 extends over 13 amino acids. V lost 1 base, J lost 10 bases, and 8 bases lay in between. CDR3 in DNA: TGTGCCAGTAGTATAGGGGTGGACTCACCCCTCCACTTT. Its protein is CASSIGVDSPLHF.

The chain uses TRBV19 and TRBJ1-1, with D uncertain. The CDR3 contains 15 residues. Germline CDR1 and CDR2: LNHDA and SQIVND (reference sequence). With 1 base removed from V and 1 base from J, the gap between germline ends came to 10 bases. CDR3 amino acids: CASSIGTRKNTEAFF. The CDR3, as DNA: TGTGCCAGTAGTATAGGGACTAGAAAGAACACTGAAGCTTTCTTT.

In this sample, this clonotype turned up a few times. The J gene is TRBJ1-2, the V gene TRBV7-9, with 7 bases fitting TRBD1. The trim removed 0 bases at V and 4 bases at J, leaving 8 bases unmatched. Germline CDR1 SEHNR, CDR2 FQNEAQ (reference sequence). The CDR3 sequence is 16 residues long. This CDR3 reads CASSLALTGDSYGYTF. CDR3 DNA sequence: TGTGCCAGCAGCTTAGCGCTTACAGGGGATTCCTATGGCTACACCTTC.

CDR3 nucleotide sequence: TGTGCCAGCAGTTACGCCACAGAGGGCTACGAGCAGTACGTC. Translated: CASSYATEGYEQYV. This chain joins TRBV6-5 and TRBJ2-7; a weak D match, TRBD2 (5 bases). Trimming shortened V by 2 bases and J by 3 bases, and 11 bases separated the two germline ends. This CDR3 is 14 amino acids long. Germline lookup yields CDR1 MNHEY and CDR2 SVGAGI.

In its sample, this clonotype was seen many times. This sequence joins TRBV30 and TRBJ1-2; D might be TRBD1 (5 bases). Trimming shortened V by 3 bases and J by 4 bases, and 12 bases separated the two germline ends. The CDR3 loop spans 13 amino acids. Looked up from germline, CDR1 is GTSNPN and CDR2 is SVGIG (reference sequence). As DNA, the CDR3 is TGTGCCTGGAGCCGGGGGGAGGCCTATGGCTACACCTTC. Amino acids: CAWSRGEAYGYTF.

This clonotype was detected many times. J is TRBJ2-2 and V is TRBV27; 11 nucleotides agree with TRBD1. CDR1 is MNHEY, CDR2 SMNVEV, per germline (reference sequence). The CDR3 spans 18 residues. Trimming removed 6 bases from V and 3 bases from J; junction bases left unmatched: 12. The CDR3 reads CASRGTGGITPYTGELFF. DNA of the CDR3: TGTGCCAGCAGGGGGACAGGGGGTATTACACCCTACACCGGGGAGCTGTTTTTT.

This clonotype was seen at least ten times. This rearrangement joins TRBV6-1 to TRBJ1-2; D is unresolved. With 1 base removed from V and 5 bases from J, the gap between germline ends came to 20 bases. Germline CDR1 reads MNHNS; CDR2 reads SASEGT. This CDR3 is built from 17 residues. The CDR3 loop reads CASSEGRRAVTSYGYTF. The CDR3 region has the DNA TGTGCCAGCAGTGAAGGGCGTAGGGCAGTAACTTCATATGGCTACACCTTC.

This clonotype has only a few counts. The chain links TRBV5-6 to TRBJ2-1; 8 bases are a match to TRBD1. This CDR3 comprises 19 residues. The ends lost 4 bases at V and 2 bases at J; junction bases unmatched: 17. Germline V gene lookup returns CDR1 SGHDT and CDR2 YYEEEE. This CDR3 is CASSPGARQGRPTYNEQFF. The CDR3 DNA is TGTGCCAGCAGCCCAGGGGCGCGACAGGGGAGGCCAACCTACAATGAGCAGTTCTTC. The complete variable domain, with remaining parts taken from reference TRBV5-6 and TRBJ2-1, reads DAGVTQSPTHLIKTRGQQVTLRCSPKSGHDTVSWYQQALGQGPQFIFQYYEEEERQRGNFPDRFSGHQFPNYSSELNVNALLLGDSALYLCASSPGARQGRPTYNEQFFGPGTRLTVL.